This TCR beta chain was sequenced during a study of T-cell memory formation after mild COVID-19. TCRdb ran MiXCR on the 5' RACE reads and lists one entry per CDR3 protein. The sample consists of under 700,000 distinct CDR3 sequences, roughly 22% of them appearing once. Study-wide findings and caveats: A balance of CD4 and CD8 characterized clones contracting day 15 to 85, whereas later expanders leaned CD4+.

With respect to this clonotype: Its antigen is undetermined.

J was trimmed by 3 bases and V by 3 bases; bases with no gene match: 4. In germline, CDR1 is SQVTM, CDR2 ANQGSEA. There are 14 residues in the CDR3. The sequencing sample was made of PBMCs or a T cell subset sorted from them (not recorded which). This sequence joins TRBV29-1 and TRBJ2-7, with 11 bases fitting TRBD2. The clonotype was recovered from an adult woman who had mild COVID-19 (a few samples of this study predate the infection). Cell type and time point are not known. The DNA for the CDR3 is TGCAGCGTTGACCCTAGCGGGGGGAGCTACGAGCAGTACTTC. Residues: CSVDPSGGSYEQYF.